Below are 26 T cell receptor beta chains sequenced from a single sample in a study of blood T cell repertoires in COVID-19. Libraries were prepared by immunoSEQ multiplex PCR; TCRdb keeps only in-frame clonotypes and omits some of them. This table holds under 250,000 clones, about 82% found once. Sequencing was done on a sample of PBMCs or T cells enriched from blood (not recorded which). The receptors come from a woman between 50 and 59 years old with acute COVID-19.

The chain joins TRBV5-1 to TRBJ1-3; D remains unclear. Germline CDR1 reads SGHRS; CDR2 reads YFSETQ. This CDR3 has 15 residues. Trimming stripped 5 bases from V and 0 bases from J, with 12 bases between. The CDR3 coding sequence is TGCGCCAGCAGTTCCGGGGAGGGCTCTGGAAACACCATATATTTT. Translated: CASSSGEGSGNTIYF.

CDR3 nucleotide sequence: TGTGCCAGTAGTAAGGACACCGACTATGGCTACACCTTC. Its translation is CASSKDTDYGYTF. This sequence joins TRBV19 and TRBJ1-2; TRBD1 is a possible D gene (5 bases). V lost 4 bases, J lost 3 bases, and 9 bases lay in between. The CDR3 runs to 13 residues. Germline V gene lookup returns CDR1 LNHDA and CDR2 SQIVND (reference sequence).

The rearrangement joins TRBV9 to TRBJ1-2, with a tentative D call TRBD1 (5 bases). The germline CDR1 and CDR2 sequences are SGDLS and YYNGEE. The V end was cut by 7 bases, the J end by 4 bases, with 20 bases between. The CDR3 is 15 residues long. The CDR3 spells CASGPGGALPYGYTF. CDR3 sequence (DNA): TGTGCCAGCGGCCCCGGAGGGGCGCTGCCCTATGGCTACACCTTC. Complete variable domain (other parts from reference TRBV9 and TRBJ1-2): DSGVTQTPKHLITATGQRVTLRCSPRSGDLSVYWYQQSLDQGLQFLIQYYNGEERAKGNILERFSAQQFPDLHSELNLSSLELGDSALYFCASGPGGALPYGYTFGSGTRLTVV.

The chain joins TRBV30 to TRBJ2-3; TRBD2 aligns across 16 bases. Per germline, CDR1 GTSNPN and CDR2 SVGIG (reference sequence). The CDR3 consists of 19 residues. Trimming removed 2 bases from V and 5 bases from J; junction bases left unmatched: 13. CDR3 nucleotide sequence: TGTGCCTGGAGTCGGGGACTAGCGGGGGGGCCGACAGGGAAAGATACGCAGTATTTT. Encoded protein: CAWSRGLAGGPTGKDTQYF.

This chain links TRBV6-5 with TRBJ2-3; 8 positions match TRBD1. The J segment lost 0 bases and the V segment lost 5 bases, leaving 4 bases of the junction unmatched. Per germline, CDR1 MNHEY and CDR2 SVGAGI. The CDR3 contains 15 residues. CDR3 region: CASSLDRASTDTQYF. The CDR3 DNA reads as TGTGCCAGCAGTCTGGACAGGGCTAGCACAGATACGCAGTATTTT.

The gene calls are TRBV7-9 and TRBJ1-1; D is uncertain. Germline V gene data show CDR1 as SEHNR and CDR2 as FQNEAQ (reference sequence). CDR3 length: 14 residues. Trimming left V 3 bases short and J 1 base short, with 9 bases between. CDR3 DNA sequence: TGTGCCAGCAGCTTCCGGCGGGGGAACACTGAAGCTTTCTTT. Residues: CASSFRRGNTEAFF.

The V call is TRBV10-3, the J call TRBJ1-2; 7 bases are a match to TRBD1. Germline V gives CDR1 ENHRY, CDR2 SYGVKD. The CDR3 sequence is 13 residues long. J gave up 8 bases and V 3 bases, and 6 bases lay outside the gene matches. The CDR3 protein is CAISDRGRRGYTF. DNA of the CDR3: TGTGCCATCAGTGATAGGGGGCGTAGGGGCTACACCTTC.

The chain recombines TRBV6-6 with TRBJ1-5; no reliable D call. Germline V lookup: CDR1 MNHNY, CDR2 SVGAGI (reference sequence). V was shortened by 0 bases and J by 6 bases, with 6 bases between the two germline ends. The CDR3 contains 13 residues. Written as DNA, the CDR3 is TGTGCCAGCAGTTACTCGAGAGTTCAGCCCCAGCATTTT. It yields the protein CASSYSRVQPQHF.

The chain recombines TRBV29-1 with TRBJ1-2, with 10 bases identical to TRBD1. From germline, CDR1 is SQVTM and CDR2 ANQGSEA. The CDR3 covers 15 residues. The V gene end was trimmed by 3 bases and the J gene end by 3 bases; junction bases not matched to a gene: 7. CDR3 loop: CSVEIWDRGYYGYTF. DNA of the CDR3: TGCAGCGTTGAGATTTGGGACAGGGGCTACTATGGCTACACCTTC.

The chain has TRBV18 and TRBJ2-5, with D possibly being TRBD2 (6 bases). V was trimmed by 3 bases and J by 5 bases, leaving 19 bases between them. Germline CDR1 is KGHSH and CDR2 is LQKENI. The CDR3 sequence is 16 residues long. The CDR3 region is CASSPARRPGVETQYF. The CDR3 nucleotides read TGTGCCAGCTCACCCGCTCGTCGACCGGGAGTGGAGACCCAGTACTTC.

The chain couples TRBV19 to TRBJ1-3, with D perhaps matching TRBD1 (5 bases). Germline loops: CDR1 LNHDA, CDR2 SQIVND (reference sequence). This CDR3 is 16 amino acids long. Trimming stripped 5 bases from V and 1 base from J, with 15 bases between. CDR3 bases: TGTGCCAGTAGTGACGATGGGGGGGTGTCTGGAAACACCATATATTTT. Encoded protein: CASSDDGGVSGNTIYF.

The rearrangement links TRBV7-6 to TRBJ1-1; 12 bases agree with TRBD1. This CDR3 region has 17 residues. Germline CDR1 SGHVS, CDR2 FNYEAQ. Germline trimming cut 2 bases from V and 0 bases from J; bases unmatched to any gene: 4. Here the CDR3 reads CASSLTGQGAMNTEAFF. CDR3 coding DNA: TGTGCCAGCAGCTTAACGGGACAGGGGGCAATGAACACTGAAGCTTTCTTT.

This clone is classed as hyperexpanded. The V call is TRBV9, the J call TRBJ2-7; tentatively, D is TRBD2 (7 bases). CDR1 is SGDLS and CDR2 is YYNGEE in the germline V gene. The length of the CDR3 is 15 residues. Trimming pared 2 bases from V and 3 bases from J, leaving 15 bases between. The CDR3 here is CASSVGRGALYEQYF. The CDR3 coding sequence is TGTGCCAGCAGCGTGGGACGGGGGGCCCTCTACGAGCAGTACTTC.

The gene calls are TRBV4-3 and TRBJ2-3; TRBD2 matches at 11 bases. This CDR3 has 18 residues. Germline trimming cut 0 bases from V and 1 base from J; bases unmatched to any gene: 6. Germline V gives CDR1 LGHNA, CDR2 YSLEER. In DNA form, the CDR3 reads TGCGCCAGCAGCCAAGATTTGACTAGCGGGATTGGCACAGATACGCAGTATTTT. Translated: CASSQDLTSGIGTDTQYF.

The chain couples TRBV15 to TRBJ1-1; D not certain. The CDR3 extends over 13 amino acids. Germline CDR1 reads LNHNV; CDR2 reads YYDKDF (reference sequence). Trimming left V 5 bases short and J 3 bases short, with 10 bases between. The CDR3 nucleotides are TGTGCCACCAGCCCCGAGGGTTACACTGAAGCTTTCTTT. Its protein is CATSPEGYTEAFF.

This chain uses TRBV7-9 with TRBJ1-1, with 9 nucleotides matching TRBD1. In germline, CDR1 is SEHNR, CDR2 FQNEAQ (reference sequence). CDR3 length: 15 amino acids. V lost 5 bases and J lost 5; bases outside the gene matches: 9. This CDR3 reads CASSLPGQGKTEAFF. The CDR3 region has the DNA TGTGCCAGCAGCCTTCCGGGACAGGGTAAGACTGAAGCTTTCTTT.

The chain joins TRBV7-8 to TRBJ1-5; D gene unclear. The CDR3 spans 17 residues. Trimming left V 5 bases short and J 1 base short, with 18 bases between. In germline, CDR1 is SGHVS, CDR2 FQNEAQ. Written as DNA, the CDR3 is TGTGCCAGCAGCCGAGGCGAGAGGAGCCGAAGCAATCAGCCCCAGCATTTT. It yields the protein CASSRGERSRSNQPQHF.

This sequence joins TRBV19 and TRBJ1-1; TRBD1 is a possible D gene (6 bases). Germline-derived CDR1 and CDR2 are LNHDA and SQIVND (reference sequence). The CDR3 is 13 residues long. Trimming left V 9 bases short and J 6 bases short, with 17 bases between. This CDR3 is CASKRQVGSEAFF. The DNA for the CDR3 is TGTGCCAGCAAAAGACAGGTTGGATCTGAAGCTTTCTTT. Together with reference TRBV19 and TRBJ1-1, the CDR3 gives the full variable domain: DGGITQSPKYLFRKEGQNVTLSCEQNLNHDAMYWYRQDPGQGLRLIYYSQIVNDFQKGDIAEGYSVSREKKESFPLTVTSAQKNPTAFYLCASKRQVGSEAFFGQGTRLTVV.

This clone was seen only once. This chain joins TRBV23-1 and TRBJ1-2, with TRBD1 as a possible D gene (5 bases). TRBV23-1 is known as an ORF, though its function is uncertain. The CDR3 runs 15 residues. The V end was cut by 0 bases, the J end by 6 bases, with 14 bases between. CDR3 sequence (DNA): TGCGCCAGCAGTCAATCGGGGCAGCCCAGAGATGGCTACACCTTC. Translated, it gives CASSQSGQPRDGYTF.

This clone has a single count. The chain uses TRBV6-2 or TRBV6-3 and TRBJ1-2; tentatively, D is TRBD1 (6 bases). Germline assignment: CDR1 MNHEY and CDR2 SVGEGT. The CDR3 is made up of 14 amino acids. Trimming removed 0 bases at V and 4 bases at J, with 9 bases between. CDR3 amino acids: CASSYSGAVYGYTF. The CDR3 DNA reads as TGTGCCAGCAGTTACTCGGGGGCGGTCTATGGCTACACCTTC.

CDR3 protein: CASSPAGTGRLYEQYF. Here the CDR3 DNA reads TGTGCCAGCAGCCCAGCCGGGACAGGGAGATTATACGAGCAGTACTTC. This chain connects TRBV7-9 to TRBJ2-7, with 9 nucleotides matching TRBD1. This CDR3 has 16 residues. V lost 5 bases to trimming and J lost 4 bases; unmatched junction nucleotides: 12. CDR1 and CDR2 (germline): SEHNR, FQNEAQ (reference sequence).

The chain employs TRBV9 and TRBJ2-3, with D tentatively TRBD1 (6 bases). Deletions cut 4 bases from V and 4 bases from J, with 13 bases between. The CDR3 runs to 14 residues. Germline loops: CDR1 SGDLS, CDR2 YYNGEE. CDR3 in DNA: TGTGCCAGCAGCCCTTGGGACATTGCAGATACGCAGTATTTT. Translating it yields CASSPWDIADTQYF.

In DNA form, the CDR3 reads TGTGCCAGCAGTTGGGGGGGGGCCGAAAATGAGCAGTTCTTC. Encoded protein: CASSWGGAENEQFF. V gene TRBV6-2 or TRBV6-3 combines with J gene TRBJ2-1, with D tentatively TRBD2 (7 bases). Looked up from germline, CDR1 is MNHEY and CDR2 is SVGEGT. CDR3 length equals 14 residues. With 4 bases removed from V and 7 bases from J, the gap between germline ends came to 14 bases.

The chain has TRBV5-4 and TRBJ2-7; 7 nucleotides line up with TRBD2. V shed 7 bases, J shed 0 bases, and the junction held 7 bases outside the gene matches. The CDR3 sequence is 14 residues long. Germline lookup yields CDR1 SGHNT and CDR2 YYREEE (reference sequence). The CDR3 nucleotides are TGTGCCAGCCGAGCGTGGGGGGGCTCCTACGAGCAGTACTTC. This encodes CASRAWGGSYEQYF. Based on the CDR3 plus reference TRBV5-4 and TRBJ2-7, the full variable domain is ETGVTQSPTHLIKTRGQQVTLRCSSQSGHNTVSWYQQALGQGPQFIFQYYREEENGRGNFPPRFSGLQFPNYSSELNVNALELDDSALYLCASRAWGGSYEQYFGPGTRLTVT.

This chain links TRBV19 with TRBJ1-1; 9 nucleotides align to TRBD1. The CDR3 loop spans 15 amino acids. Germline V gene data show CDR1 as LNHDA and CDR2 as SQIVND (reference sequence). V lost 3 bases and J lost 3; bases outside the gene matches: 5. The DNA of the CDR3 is TGTGCCAGTAGTATGGGGACAGGGCGAGACACTGAAGCTTTCTTT. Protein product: CASSMGTGRDTEAFF.

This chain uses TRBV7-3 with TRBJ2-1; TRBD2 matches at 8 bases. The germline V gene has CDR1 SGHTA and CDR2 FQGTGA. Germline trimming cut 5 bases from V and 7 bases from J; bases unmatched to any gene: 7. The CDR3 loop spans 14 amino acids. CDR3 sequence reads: CASSIGGAINEQFF. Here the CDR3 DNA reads TGTGCCAGCAGCATCGGGGGGGCAATAAATGAGCAGTTCTTC. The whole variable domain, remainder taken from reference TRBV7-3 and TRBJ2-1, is GAGVSQTPSNKVTEKGKYVELRCDPISGHTALYWYRQSLGQGPEFLIYFQGTGAADDSGLPNDRFFAVRPEGSVSTLKIQRTERGDSAVYLCASSIGGAINEQFFGPGTRLTVL.